These 22 T cell receptor beta chains were all obtained from the same sample, sequenced in a study of post-analysis software for immune sequencing data. Their antigen targets remain unknown. Unique molecular identifiers were built into the TCR beta cDNA libraries. TCRdb called the PCR reads again in MiXCR, with one record for every CDR3 protein. The profile shows hundreds of thousands of distinct CDR3 sequences, approximately 60% of them singletons. Findings of the study overall: Five or six TRBV segments appeared more often in patients than in controls, and TRBV5-6, TRBV5-1 and TRBV20-1 were among these.

Sequenced: blood. These receptors all stem from a girl aged 2-10 years with multiple sclerosis.

This sequence joins TRBV9 and TRBJ2-3, with 7 bases lining up with TRBD2. V lost 2 bases, J lost 2 bases, and 11 bases stayed unmatched. Germline V gene lookup returns CDR1 SGDLS and CDR2 YYNGEE. The CDR3 length is 17 residues. The CDR3 DNA sequence: TGTGCCAGCAGCGTTCCTGGGGGGGGTTTGGCCACAGATACGCAGTATTTT. This encodes CASSVPGGGLATDTQYF.

This chain connects TRBV6-2 or TRBV6-3 to TRBJ2-3; D gene unclear. Germline loops: CDR1 MNHEY, CDR2 SVGEGT. The CDR3 length is 11 residues. V dropped 9 bases and J dropped 2 bases, with 6 bases sitting between them. The CDR3 region has the DNA TGTGCCAGGCAGGACACAGATACGCAGTATTTT. This translates into CARQDTDTQYF.

The count of this clonotype is one. V usage is TRBV30 and J usage is TRBJ2-3; 9 nucleotides align to TRBD2. Germline V gene lookup returns CDR1 GTSNPN and CDR2 SVGIG (reference sequence). CDR3 size: 15 residues. Losses at the gene ends were 1 base for V and 0 bases for J; bases not matched to a gene: 2. The CDR3 DNA reads TGTGCCTGGAGTGGGACTAGCGTTAGCACAGATACGCAGTATTTT. Translation: CAWSGTSVSTDTQYF.

The chain is built from TRBV20-1 and TRBJ1-4; no clear D. This CDR3 contains 12 residues. Germline CDR1 and CDR2: DFQATT and SNEGSKA (reference sequence). Trimming left V 1 base short and J 2 bases short, with 2 bases between. The CDR3 DNA sequence: TGCAGTGCTAGAGTCACTAATGAAAAACTGTTTTTT. This codes for CSARVTNEKLFF.

The chain employs TRBV2 and TRBJ2-1; D not resolved. Trimming took 1 base from V and 6 from J, leaving 4 bases between them. The CDR3 loop spans 12 amino acids. The germline V gene has CDR1 SNHLY and CDR2 FYNNEI. CDR3 sequence reads: CASSEVGNEQFF. In DNA form, the CDR3 reads TGTGCCAGCAGTGAAGTCGGCAATGAGCAGTTCTTC.

V and J are TRBV29-1 and TRBJ2-1, with 9 bases fitting TRBD2. This CDR3 is built from 14 residues. Germline-derived CDR1 and CDR2 are SQVTM and ANQGSEA. J was trimmed by 5 bases and V by 4 bases; bases with no gene match: 6. The CDR3 region is CSVAHSGGDNEQFF. The CDR3 DNA reads TGCAGCGTTGCGCATAGCGGGGGAGACAATGAGCAGTTCTTC.

This chain links TRBV7-2 with TRBJ2-3; D might be TRBD1 (5 bases). Trimming cost V 1 base and J 5 bases, with 10 bases left between them. The CDR3 runs 14 residues. Per the germline V gene, CDR1 is SGHTA and CDR2 is FQGNSA. The CDR3 is CASSLEWQGDTQYF. The DNA for the CDR3 is TGTGCCAGCAGCTTAGAGTGGCAGGGAGATACGCAGTATTTT.

The chain recombines TRBV10-1 with TRBJ2-1, with 9 bases lining up with TRBD2. V shed 6 bases and J 7 bases; nucleotides not matched to a gene: 4. CDR3 length: 13 amino acids. The germline CDR1 and CDR2 sequences are WNHNN and SYGVQD (reference sequence). As DNA, the CDR3 is TGCGCCAGCAGCGGGACTAGCTGGAATGAGCAGTTCTTC. This gives the protein CASSGTSWNEQFF.

The chain recombines TRBV12-3 or TRBV12-4 with TRBJ1-2; D perhaps matches TRBD1 (6 bases). V was cut by 6 bases and J by 3 bases, with 11 bases left in between. This CDR3 contains 13 residues. Written as DNA, the CDR3 is TGTGCCAGCAGCCCCGGACAGCACTATGGCTACACCTTC. Residues: CASSPGQHYGYTF.

This clonotype was seen a handful of times. V and J are TRBV5-6 and TRBJ2-1; 8 nucleotides agree with TRBD2. Germline CDR1 is SGHDT and CDR2 is YYEEEE. V gave up 4 bases and J gave up 2 bases; unmatched junction bases: 5. The CDR3 contains 15 residues. Written as DNA, the CDR3 is TGTGCCAGCAGCACCTGGACTAGCCCCTACAATGAGCAGTTCTTC. Its translation: CASSTWTSPYNEQFF.

The CDR3 coding sequence is TGCGCCAGCAGCCAAGAAAAGGTCGACAGGCGCTACACCTTC. As protein: CASSQEKVDRRYTF. This chain joins TRBV4-1 and TRBJ1-2; possible D gene TRBD1, 6 bases. Between the trimmed V and J ends, which lost 0 bases and 9 bases, there was a span of 14 bases. The CDR3 has 14 amino acids. CDR1 is MGHRA and CDR2 is YSYEKL in the germline V gene.

This clonotype was seen just once. The J gene is TRBJ2-1, the V gene TRBV9, with D unclear. This CDR3 comprises 14 residues. The V gene's germline CDR1 is SGDLS and CDR2 YYNGEE. Trimming took off 3 bases at V and 7 bases at J, with 14 bases between the two ends. In DNA form, the CDR3 reads TGTGCCAGCAGCGGTGGTGGGGTGGGGAATGAGCAGTTCTTC. This translates into CASSGGGVGNEQFF.

V gene TRBV5-1 combines with J gene TRBJ2-3, with TRBD2 matching 8 bases. CDR3 length equals 15 residues. Trimming at V came to 4 bases and at J to 3 bases, leaving 7 bases not matched to a gene. The germline CDR1 and CDR2 sequences are SGHRS and YFSETQ. This CDR3 is CASSPGLGGTDTQYF. The CDR3 DNA follows: TGCGCCAGCAGCCCGGGACTAGGAGGGACAGATACGCAGTATTTT.

This clonotype was picked up a small number of times. The chain joins TRBV20-1 to TRBJ2-5; TRBD1 aligns across 9 bases. CDR3 size: 13 residues. V trimming: 7 bases; J trimming: 7 bases; junction bases outside the gene matches: 10. Per the germline V gene, CDR1 is DFQATT and CDR2 is SNEGSKA (reference sequence). The DNA for the CDR3 is TGCAGTGGTGCCCCGGGACAGGGAGGGACCCAGTACTTC. This translates into CSGAPGQGGTQYF.

This clonotype was detected only a few times. The V and J genes are TRBV6-5 and TRBJ2-4, with D unclear. Germline V gene data show CDR1 as MNHEY and CDR2 as SVGAGI. This CDR3 contains 13 residues. V was shortened by 0 bases and J by 8 bases, with 8 bases between the two germline ends. The chain's CDR3 is CASSYSIYDIQYF. CDR3 nucleotide sequence: TGTGCCAGCAGTTACTCGATTTATGACATTCAGTACTTC.

The CDR3 reads CASSPGTSGLHNEQFF. CDR3 bases: TGCGCCAGCAGCCCCGGGACTAGCGGTCTCCACAATGAGCAGTTCTTC. This chain uses TRBV5-1 with TRBJ2-1, with 11 bases that match TRBD2. Germline loops: CDR1 SGHRS, CDR2 YFSETQ. CDR3 length: 16 residues. V lost 4 bases to trimming and J lost 5 bases; unmatched junction nucleotides: 8.

This clonotype has more than one count but fewer than ten. This rearrangement joins TRBV5-6 to TRBJ1-2; perhaps TRBD1 as D (6 bases). The length of the CDR3 is 13 residues. V lost 5 bases and J lost 8, with 16 bases in between. The V gene's germline CDR1 is SGHDT and CDR2 YYEEEE. The DNA for the CDR3 is TGTGCCAGCAGTAGGGGGGGATTCTACGGCTACACCTTC. Protein: CASSRGGFYGYTF.

The CDR3 here is CASSVAGTGNQPQHF. As DNA, the CDR3 is TGTGCCAGCAGCGTGGCCGGGACAGGGAATCAGCCCCAGCATTTT. The chain couples TRBV9 to TRBJ1-5; 9 nucleotides align to TRBD1. This CDR3 has 15 residues. The germline CDR1 and CDR2 sequences are SGDLS and YYNGEE. The V segment lost 2 bases and the J segment 4 bases; nucleotides outside the gene matches: 4.

V usage is TRBV20-1 and J usage is TRBJ1-1; 7 bases agree with TRBD1. Germline V gene data show CDR1 as DFQATT and CDR2 as SNEGSKA (reference sequence). J was trimmed by 5 bases and V by 0 bases; bases with no gene match: 9. This CDR3 has 15 amino acids. The DNA for the CDR3 is TGCAGTGCTAGAGATTTGGCAGGGGGGAAGACTGAAGCTTTCTTT. Translating gives CSARDLAGGKTEAFF.

The chain carries TRBV30 and TRBJ2-7; either TRBD1 or TRBD2 may supply D (6 bases each). Germline CDR1 reads GTSNPN; CDR2 reads SVGIG (reference sequence). V was shortened by 5 bases and J by 2 bases, with 16 bases between the two germline ends. There are 14 residues in the CDR3. The CDR3 loop reads CAWGQRRDTYEQYF. The CDR3 bases are TGTGCCTGGGGCCAACGGCGGGACACCTACGAGCAGTACTTC.

The genes are TRBV6-5 and TRBJ2-1; 8 nucleotides agree with TRBD1. Germline loops: CDR1 MNHEY, CDR2 SVGAGI. With V trimmed by 4 bases and J by 6 bases, 8 bases remained unmatched. The CDR3 loop spans 15 amino acids. The CDR3 here is CASSCGQGGGNEQFF. The CDR3 DNA follows: TGTGCCAGCAGTTGTGGACAGGGAGGTGGCAATGAGCAGTTCTTC.

The rearrangement links TRBV4-1 to TRBJ1-1; the match to TRBD1 covers 8 bases. Germline V CDR1 and CDR2: MGHRA, YSYEKL. V gave up 2 bases and J gave up 6 bases; unmatched junction bases: 17. The CDR3 totals 18 residues. This chain's CDR3 is CASSQTSGGALKGAEAFF. For the CDR3, the DNA is TGCGCCAGCAGCCAAACCTCAGGGGGCGCGCTCAAAGGGGCTGAAGCTTTCTTT.